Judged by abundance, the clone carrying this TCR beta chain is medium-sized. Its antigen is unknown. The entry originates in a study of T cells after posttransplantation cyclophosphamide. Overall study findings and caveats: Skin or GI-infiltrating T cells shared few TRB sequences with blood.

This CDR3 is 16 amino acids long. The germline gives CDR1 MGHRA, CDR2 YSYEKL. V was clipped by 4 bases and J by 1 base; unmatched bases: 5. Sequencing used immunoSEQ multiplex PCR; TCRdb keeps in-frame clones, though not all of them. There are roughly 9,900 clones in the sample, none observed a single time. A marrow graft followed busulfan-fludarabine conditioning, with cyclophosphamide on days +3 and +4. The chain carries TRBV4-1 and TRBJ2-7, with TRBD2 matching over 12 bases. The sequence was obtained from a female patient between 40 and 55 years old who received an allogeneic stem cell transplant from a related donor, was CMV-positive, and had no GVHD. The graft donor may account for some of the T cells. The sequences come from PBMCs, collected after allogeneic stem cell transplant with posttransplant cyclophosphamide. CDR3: CASSPVGTSGSYEQYF. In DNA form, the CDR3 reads TGCGCCAGCAGCCCTGTCGGGACTAGCGGGTCCTACGAGCAGTACTTC.